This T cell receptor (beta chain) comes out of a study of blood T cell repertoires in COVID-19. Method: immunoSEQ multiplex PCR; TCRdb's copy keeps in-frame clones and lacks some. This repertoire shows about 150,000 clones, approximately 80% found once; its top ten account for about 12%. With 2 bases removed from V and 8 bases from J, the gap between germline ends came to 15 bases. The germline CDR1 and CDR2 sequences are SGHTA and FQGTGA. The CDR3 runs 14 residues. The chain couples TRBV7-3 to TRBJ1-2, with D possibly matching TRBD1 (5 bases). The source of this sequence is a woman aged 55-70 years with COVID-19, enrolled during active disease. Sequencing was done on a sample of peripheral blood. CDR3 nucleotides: TGTGCCAGCAGCTTATCCCCGGACATGAAAGGCTACACCTTC. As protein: CASSLSPDMKGYTF.